The present T cell receptor beta chain was sequenced within a study of Graves' ophthalmopathy and Graves' hyperthyroidism. TCR beta CDR3 amplification used RNA transcripts. The first round was an RT-PCR with HTBI primers, and the second round was a multiplex PCR. TCRdb reprocessed the multiplex PCR reads via MiXCR and lists one record per CDR3 protein. In the table there are about 700,000 distinct CDR3 sequences, about two fifths of which are singletons. At least ten counts were recorded for this clonotype. What it binds is not known. General observations from the study: Blood samples also showed most expanded thyroid clonotypes exceeding 0.001 frequency.

The receptor comes from an adult man with Graves' ophthalmopathy. Sequenced sample: peripheral blood.

CDR3 bases: TGTGCCACCAGCAGAGATAATCCAGGATCAACTAATGAAAAACTGTTTTTT. It encodes CATSRDNPGSTNEKLFF. The chain has TRBV15 and TRBJ1-4, with D uncertain. Germline-derived CDR1 and CDR2 are LNHNV and YYDKDF (reference sequence). V gave up 0 bases and J gave up 0 bases, with 11 bases separating them. The CDR3 sequence is 17 residues long.